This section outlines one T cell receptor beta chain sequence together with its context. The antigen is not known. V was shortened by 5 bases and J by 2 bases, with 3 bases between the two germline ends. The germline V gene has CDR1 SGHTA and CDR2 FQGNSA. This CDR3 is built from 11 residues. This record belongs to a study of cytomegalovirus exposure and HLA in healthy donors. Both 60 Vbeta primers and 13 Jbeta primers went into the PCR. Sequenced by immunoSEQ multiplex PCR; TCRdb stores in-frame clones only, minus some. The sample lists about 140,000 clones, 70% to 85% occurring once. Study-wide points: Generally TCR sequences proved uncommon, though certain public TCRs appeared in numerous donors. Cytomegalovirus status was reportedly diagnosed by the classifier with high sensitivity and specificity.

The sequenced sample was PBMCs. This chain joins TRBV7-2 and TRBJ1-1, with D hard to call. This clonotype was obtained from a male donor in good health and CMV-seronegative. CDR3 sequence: CASSLNTEAFF. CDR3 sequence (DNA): TGTGCCAGCAGCCTCAACACTGAAGCTTTCTTT.